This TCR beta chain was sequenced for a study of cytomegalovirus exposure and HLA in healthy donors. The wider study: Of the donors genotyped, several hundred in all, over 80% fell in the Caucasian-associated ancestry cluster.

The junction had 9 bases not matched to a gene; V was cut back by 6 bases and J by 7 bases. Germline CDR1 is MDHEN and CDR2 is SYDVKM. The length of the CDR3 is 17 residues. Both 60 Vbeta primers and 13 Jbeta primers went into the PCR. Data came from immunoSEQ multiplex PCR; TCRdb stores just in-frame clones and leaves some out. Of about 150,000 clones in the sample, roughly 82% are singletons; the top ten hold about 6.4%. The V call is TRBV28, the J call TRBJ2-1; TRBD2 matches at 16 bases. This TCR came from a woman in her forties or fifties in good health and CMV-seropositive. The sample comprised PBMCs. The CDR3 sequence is CASSPGTSGGAYNEQFF. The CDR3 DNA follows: TGTGCCAGCAGCCCCGGGACTAGCGGGGGGGCTTATAATGAGCAGTTCTTC.